These T cell receptor beta chains were read from a single sample in a study of tumor and adjacent non-tumor tissue in lung cancer. TCRdb itself ran the multiplex PCR reads through MiXCR, one entry per CDR3 protein. The table includes about 200,000 distinct CDR3 sequences, around 70% detected once. The specimen sequenced was lung tumor tissue. All receptors derive from a man between 60 and 75 years old with non-small cell lung cancer. CDR3s include the opening cysteine and the closing phenylalanine or tryptophan. A D gene is named only where the DNA matches it firmly. For some rows the clone size is stated as once, few or many, or as a class when expanded; others skip it.

J: TRBJ1-2; V: TRBV20-1; D: -; size: -; CDR3: CCTREWSGYGYTF; DNA: TGCTGTACTAGAGAATGGAGCGGCTATGGCTACACCTTC
J: TRBJ2-7; V: TRBV5-6; D: -; size: -; CDR3: CASSRVRITYEQYF; DNA: TGTGCCAGCAGCCGTGTACGGATTACCTACGAGCAGTACTTC
J: TRBJ1-4; V: TRBV28; D: TRBD1; size: few; CDR3: CASSPAGTGNEKLFF; DNA: TGTGCCAGCAGCCCTGCCGGGACAGGGAATGAAAAACTGTTTTTT
J: TRBJ2-4; V: TRBV11-3; D: -; size: -; CDR3: CATRAAGTNIQHF; DNA: TGTGCCACCAGGGCCGCGGGGACAAACATTCAGCACTTC
J: TRBJ2-3; V: TRBV20-1; D: TRBD2; size: many; CDR3: CSAPPTSGVSDTQYF; DNA: TGCAGTGCCCCTCCGACTAGCGGGGTTTCAGATACGCAGTATTTT
J: TRBJ2-1; V: TRBV7-2; D: -; size: -; CDR3: CASSLTDCNEQFF; DNA: TGTGCCAGCAGCTTGACGGATTGCAATGAGCAGTTCTTC
J: TRBJ1-1; V: TRBV11-3; D: TRBD1; size: -; CDR3: CAGSYDRGGSAFF; DNA: TGTGCCGGCAGCTATGACAGGGGAGGCAGTGCTTTCTTT
J: TRBJ2-1; V: TRBV13; D: -; size: once; CDR3: CASSRSLSSYNEQFF; DNA: TGTGCCAGCAGCCGATCGTTGAGCTCCTACAATGAGCAGTTCTTT
J: TRBJ2-7; V: TRBV25-1; D: -; size: -; CDR3: CASMGIHSYEQYF; DNA: TGTGCCAGCATGGGAATTCATTCCTACGAGCAGTACTTC
J: TRBJ1-1; V: TRBV4-3; D: -; size: -; CDR3: CASSQDPHETNTEAFF; DNA: TGCGCCAGCAGCCAAGACCCCCATGAAACGAACACTGAAGCTTTCTTT
J: TRBJ1-5; V: TRBV20-1; D: -; size: many; CDR3: CSARVTADQPQHF; DNA: TGCAGTGCTAGAGTGACGGCTGATCAGCCCCAGCATTTT